This T cell receptor beta chain was found in a study of cytomegalovirus exposure and HLA in healthy donors. Primers for the PCR totalled 60 Vbeta and 13 Jbeta. Sequenced by immunoSEQ multiplex PCR; TCRdb stores in-frame clones only, minus some. The sample shows 150,000 to 200,000 clones, approximately 86% of them seen only once. V dropped 7 bases and J dropped 8 bases, with 20 bases sitting between them. This CDR3 region has 14 residues. The germline V gene encodes CDR1 MNHEY and CDR2 SMNVEV (reference sequence). The sequence derives from a woman under 30 in good health and CMV-seronegative. Input material: PBMCs. The chain uses TRBV27 and TRBJ1-2, with D unclear. The CDR3 sequence is CASTIPGEPGGYTF. DNA of the CDR3: TGTGCCAGCACCATCCCCGGGGAGCCCGGGGGCTACACCTTC.